The T cell receptor beta chain described here comes from a study of cytomegalovirus exposure and HLA in healthy donors. The V end was cut by 6 bases, the J end by 1 base, with 11 bases between. Germline V lookup: CDR1 SQVTM, CDR2 ANQGSEA. The CDR3 extends over 13 amino acids. Comment on this clone: The antigen is not known.

Whole-study results and caveats: HLA alleles showed associations with approximately 15,000 TCR beta sequences in a later analysis, at a 0.05 false discovery rate. The sole available immune exposure information was CMV serostatus. Rare TCR sequences dominated, though some public TCRs recurred in many donors.

PCR primers comprised 60 Vbeta and 13 Jbeta primers. Profiled with immunoSEQ multiplex PCR; TCRdb holds only in-frame clones, not every one. The profile shows fewer than 150,000 clones, roughly 80% of them singletons. The clonotype comes from a man aged 45-60 years in good health and CMV-seropositive. This sequence joins TRBV29-1 and TRBJ2-3, with unresolved D. Material for sequencing was PBMCs. This CDR3 is CSVSVRRTDTQYF. In nucleotides, the CDR3 is TGCAGCGTCTCGGTCCGTCGCACAGATACGCAGTATTTT.